The source of this T cell receptor beta chain is a study of blood T cell repertoires in COVID-19. Study as a whole: Samples representing acute and convalescent COVID-19 were sourced from the United States, Italy and Spain. T cells, B-cell-depleted T cells, or PBMCs provided the cDNA or gDNA that served as material.

Per the original data handling: Quantification of nucleated cells was approximated via reference gene primer amplification. The assay was immunoSEQ multiplex PCR, and TCRdb's table has in-frame clones only and misses some. That table supplies the V and J calls and clone size; D and trimming were determined from the DNA. Here the sample spans approximately 46,000 clones, roughly 88% being singletons. CDR1 is MDHEN, CDR2 SYDVKM, per germline. Trimming pared 6 bases from V and 9 bases from J, leaving 15 bases between. This CDR3 has 13 residues. The TCR was taken from a human donor in a cohort sampled during active COVID-19. Sequenced: peripheral blood. J is TRBJ2-1 and V is TRBV28; a weak D match, TRBD2 (6 bases). CDR3 amino acids: CASSWSGSGEQFF. The CDR3 DNA sequence: TGTGCCAGCAGCTGGTCTGGTAGCGGTGAGCAGTTCTTC.